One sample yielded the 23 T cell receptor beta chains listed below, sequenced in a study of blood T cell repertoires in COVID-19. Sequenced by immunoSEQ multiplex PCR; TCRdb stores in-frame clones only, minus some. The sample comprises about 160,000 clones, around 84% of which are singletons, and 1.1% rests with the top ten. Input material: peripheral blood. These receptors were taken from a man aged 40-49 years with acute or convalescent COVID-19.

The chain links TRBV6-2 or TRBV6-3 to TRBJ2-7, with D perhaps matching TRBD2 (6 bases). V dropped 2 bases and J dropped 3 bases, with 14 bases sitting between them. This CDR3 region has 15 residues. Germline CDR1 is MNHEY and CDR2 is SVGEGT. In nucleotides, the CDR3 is TGTGCCAGCAGTTACGCGGGAAACTGGTTCTACGAGCAGTACTTC. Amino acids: CASSYAGNWFYEQYF.

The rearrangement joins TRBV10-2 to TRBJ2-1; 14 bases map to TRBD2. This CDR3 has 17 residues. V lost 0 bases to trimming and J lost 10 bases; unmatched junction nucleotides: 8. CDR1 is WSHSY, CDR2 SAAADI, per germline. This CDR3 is CASSESYGGLAGVEQFF. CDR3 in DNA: TGCGCCAGCAGTGAGTCGTACGGGGGACTAGCGGGGGTCGAGCAGTTCTTC.

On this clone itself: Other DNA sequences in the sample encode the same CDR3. CDR3 amino acids: CASSPRTGEGYTF. The CDR3 DNA reads as TGTGCCAGTAGTCCGCGGACAGGTGAGGGCTACACCTTC. The rearrangement uses TRBV19 and TRBJ1-2, with 7 bases identical to TRBD1. J gave up 8 bases and V 5 bases, and 8 bases lay outside the gene matches. Germline values: CDR1 LNHDA, CDR2 SQIVND (reference sequence). This CDR3 is built from 13 residues.

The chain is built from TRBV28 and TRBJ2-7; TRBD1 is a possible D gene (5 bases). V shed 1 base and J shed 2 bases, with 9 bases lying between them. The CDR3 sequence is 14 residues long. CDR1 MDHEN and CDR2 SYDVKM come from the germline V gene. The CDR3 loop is CASSLLGRAYEQYF. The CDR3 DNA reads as TGTGCCAGCAGTTTATTGGGCAGGGCCTACGAGCAGTACTTC.

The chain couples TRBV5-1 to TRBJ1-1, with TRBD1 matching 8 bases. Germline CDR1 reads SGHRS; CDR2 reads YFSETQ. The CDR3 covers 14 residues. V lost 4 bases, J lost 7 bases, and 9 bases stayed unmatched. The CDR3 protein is CASSPQGAGYEAFF. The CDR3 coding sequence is TGCGCCAGCAGCCCTCAGGGGGCGGGTTATGAAGCTTTCTTT.

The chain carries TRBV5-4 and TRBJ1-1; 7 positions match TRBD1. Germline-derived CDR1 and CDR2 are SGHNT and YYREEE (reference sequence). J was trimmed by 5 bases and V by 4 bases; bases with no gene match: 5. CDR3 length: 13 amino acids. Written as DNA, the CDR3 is TGTGCCAGCAGCCCAACAGGGGAGACTGAAGCTTTCTTT. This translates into CASSPTGETEAFF.

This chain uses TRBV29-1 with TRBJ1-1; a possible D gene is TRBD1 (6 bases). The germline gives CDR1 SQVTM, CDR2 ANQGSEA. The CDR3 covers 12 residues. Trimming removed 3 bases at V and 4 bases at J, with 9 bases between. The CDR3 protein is CSVEAGVTEAFF. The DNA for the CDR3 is TGCAGCGTTGAGGCAGGGGTCACTGAAGCTTTCTTT.

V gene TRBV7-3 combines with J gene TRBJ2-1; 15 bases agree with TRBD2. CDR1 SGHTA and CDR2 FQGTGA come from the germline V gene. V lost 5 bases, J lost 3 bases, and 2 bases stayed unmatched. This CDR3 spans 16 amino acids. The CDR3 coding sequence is TGTGCCAGCAGCAGGACTAGCGGGGGGGTCTACAATGAGCAGTTCTTC. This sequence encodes CASSRTSGGVYNEQFF. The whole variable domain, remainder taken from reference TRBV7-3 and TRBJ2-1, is GAGVSQTPSNKVTEKGKYVELRCDPISGHTALYWYRQSLGQGPEFLIYFQGTGAADDSGLPNDRFFAVRPEGSVSTLKIQRTERGDSAVYLCASSRTSGGVYNEQFFGPGTRLTVL.

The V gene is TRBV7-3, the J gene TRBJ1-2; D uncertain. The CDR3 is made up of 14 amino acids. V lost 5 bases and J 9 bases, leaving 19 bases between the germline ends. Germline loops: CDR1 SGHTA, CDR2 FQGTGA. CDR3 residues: CASSPASGSESYTF. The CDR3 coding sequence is TGTGCCAGCAGCCCAGCCTCCGGGTCGGAGAGCTACACCTTC.

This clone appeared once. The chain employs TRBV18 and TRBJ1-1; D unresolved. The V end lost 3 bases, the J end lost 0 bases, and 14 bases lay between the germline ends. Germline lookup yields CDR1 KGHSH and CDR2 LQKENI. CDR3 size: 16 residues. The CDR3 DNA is TGTGCCAGCTCACCTGGTCAAGTGGGCCTGAACACTGAAGCTTTCTTT. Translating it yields CASSPGQVGLNTEAFF. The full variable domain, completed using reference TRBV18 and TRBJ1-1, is NAGVMQNPRHLVRRRGQEARLRCSPMKGHSHVYWYRQLPEEGLKFMVYLQKENIIDESGMPKERFSAEFPKEGPSILRIQQVVRGDSAAYFCASSPGQVGLNTEAFFGQGTRLTVV.

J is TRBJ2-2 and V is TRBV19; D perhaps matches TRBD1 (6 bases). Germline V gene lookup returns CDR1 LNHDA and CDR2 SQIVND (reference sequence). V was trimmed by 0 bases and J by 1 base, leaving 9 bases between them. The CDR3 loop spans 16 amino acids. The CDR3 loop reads CASSIEVRGNTGELFF. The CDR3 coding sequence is TGTGCCAGTAGTATAGAAGTCAGGGGGAACACCGGGGAGCTGTTTTTT.

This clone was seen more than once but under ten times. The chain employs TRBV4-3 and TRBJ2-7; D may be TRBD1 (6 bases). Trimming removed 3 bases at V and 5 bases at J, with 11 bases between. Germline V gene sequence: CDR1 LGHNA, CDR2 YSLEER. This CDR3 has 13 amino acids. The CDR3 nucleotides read TGCGCCAGCAGCCAGTCAGGGGACCACGAGCAGTACTTC. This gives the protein CASSQSGDHEQYF.

This CDR3 is CASSIRGKGIEAFF. Here the CDR3 DNA reads TGTGCCAGTAGTATTAGGGGAAAAGGGATTGAAGCTTTCTTT. The V call is TRBV19, the J call TRBJ1-1, with D possibly matching TRBD1 (5 bases). The V end lost 3 bases, the J end lost 7 bases, and 15 bases lay between the germline ends. CDR1 LNHDA and CDR2 SQIVND come from the germline V gene (reference sequence). This CDR3 is built from 14 residues.

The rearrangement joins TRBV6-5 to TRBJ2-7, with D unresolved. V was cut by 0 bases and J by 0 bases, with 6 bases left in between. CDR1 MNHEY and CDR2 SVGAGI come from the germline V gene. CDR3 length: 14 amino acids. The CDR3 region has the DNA TGTGCCAGCAGTTACTCTTACGGCTCCTACGAGCAGTACTTC. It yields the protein CASSYSYGSYEQYF.

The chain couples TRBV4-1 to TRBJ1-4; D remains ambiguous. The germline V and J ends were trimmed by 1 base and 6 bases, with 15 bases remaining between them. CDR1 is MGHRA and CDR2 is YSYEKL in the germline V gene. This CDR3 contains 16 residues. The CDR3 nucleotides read TGCGCCAGCAGCCAAGGGGTGGGAGGGTTTCATGAAAAACTGTTTTTT. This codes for CASSQGVGGFHEKLFF.

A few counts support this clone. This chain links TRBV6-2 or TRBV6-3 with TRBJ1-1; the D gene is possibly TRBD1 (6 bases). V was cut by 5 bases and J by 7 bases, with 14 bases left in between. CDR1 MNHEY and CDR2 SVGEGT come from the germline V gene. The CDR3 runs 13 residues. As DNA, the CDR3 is TGTGCCAGCAGTAAAGCAGGGGCATATGAAGCTTTCTTT. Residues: CASSKAGAYEAFF.

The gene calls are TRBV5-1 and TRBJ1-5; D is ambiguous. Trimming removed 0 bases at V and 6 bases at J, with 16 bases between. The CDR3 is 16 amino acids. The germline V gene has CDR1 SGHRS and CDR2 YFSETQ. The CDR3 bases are TGCGCCAGCAGCTTGGCCCCGCCGGAGCCCGGTCAGCCCCAGCATTTT. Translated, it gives CASSLAPPEPGQPQHF.

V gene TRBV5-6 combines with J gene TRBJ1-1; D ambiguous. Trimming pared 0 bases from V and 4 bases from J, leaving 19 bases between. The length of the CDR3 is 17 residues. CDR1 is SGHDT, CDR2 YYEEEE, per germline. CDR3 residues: CASSLEGSGLLGTEAFF. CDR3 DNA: TGTGCCAGCAGCTTGGAAGGTAGTGGGCTCCTGGGCACTGAAGCTTTCTTT.

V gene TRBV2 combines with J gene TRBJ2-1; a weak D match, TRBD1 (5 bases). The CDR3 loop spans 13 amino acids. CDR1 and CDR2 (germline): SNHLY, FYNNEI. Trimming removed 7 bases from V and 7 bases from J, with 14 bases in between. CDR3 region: CASNVQGLNEQFF. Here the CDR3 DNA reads TGTGCCAGCAATGTGCAGGGCTTGAATGAGCAGTTCTTC. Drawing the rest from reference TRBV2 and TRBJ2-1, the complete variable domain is EPEVTQTPSHQVTQMGQEVILRCVPISNHLYFYWYRQILGQKVEFLVSFYNNEISEKSEIFDDQFSVERPDGSNFTLKIRSTKLEDSAMYFCASNVQGLNEQFFGPGTRLTVL.

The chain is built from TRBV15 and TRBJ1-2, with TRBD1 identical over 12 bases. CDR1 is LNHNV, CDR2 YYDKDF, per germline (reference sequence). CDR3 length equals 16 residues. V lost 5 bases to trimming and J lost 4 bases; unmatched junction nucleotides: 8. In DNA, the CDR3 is TGTGCCACCAGCCTTGGAGGGACAGGGGGCGGCTATGGCTACACCTTC. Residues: CATSLGGTGGGYGYTF. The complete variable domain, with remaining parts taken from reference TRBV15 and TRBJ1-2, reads DAMVIQNPRYQVTQFGKPVTLSCSQTLNHNVMYWYQQKSSQAPKLLFHYYDKDFNNEADTPDNFQSRRPNTSFCFLDIRSPGLGDTAMYLCATSLGGTGGGYGYTFGSGTRLTVV.

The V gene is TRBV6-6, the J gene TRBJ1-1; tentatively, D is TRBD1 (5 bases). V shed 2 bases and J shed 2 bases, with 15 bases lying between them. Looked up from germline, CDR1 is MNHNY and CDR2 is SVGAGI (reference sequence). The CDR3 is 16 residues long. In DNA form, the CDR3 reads TGTGCCAGCAGTTACGAGGCAGGGAGGATAAACACTGAAGCTTTCTTT. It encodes CASSYEAGRINTEAFF.

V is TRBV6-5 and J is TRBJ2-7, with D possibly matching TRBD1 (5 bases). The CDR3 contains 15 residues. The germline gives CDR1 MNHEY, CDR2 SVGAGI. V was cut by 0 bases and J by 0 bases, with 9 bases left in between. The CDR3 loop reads CASSYSTESSYEQYF. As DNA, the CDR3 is TGTGCCAGCAGTTACTCGACAGAGAGCTCCTACGAGCAGTACTTC.

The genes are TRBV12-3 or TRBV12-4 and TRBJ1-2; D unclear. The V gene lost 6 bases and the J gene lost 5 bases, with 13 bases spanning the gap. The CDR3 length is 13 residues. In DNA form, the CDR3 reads TGTGCCAGCAGCCCCCAGGTCTTGTATGGCTACACCTTC. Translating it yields CASSPQVLYGYTF.